These T cell receptor beta chains were read from a single sample in a study of cytomegalovirus exposure and HLA in healthy donors. TCRdb's copy holds only in-frame clones and misses some; the assay was immunoSEQ multiplex PCR. The sample holds roughly 250,000 clones, under 80% seen once. Source material: PBMCs. These receptors all stem from a female donor in good health and CMV-seronegative. The CDR3 runs from the conserved cysteine through the conserved F or W. The D gene is left open where the match is weak. A row's size may be missing; if present it is once, few, many or a size class.

j_call d_call v_call clone_size cdr3_aa cdr3_nt
TRBJ2-3 TRBD2 TRBV7-3 - CASSVRSGAPTDTQYF TGTGCCAGCAGCGTGCGGAGCGGGGCACCTACAGATACGCAGTATTTT
TRBJ2-7 TRBD2 TRBV4-1 - CASSHPNSGDYEQYF TGCGCCAGCAGCCATCCGAATAGCGGGGACTACGAGCAGTACTTC
TRBJ1-4 - TRBV19 - CASNPRANNEKLFF TGTGCCAGTAACCCTCGAGCGAATAATGAAAAACTGTTTTTT
TRBJ2-3 - TRBV5-4 - CASSSRWGGLSTDTQYF TGTGCCAGCAGCTCCAGATGGGGGGGGCTTAGCACAGATACGCAGTATTTT
TRBJ1-2 TRBD1 TRBV4-1 - CASSADREGGYTF TGCGCCAGCAGTGCGGACAGGGAGGGTGGCTACACCTTC
TRBJ1-6 TRBD1 TRBV27 - CASSGTGEAGDNSPLHF TGTGCCAGCAGTGGGACAGGGGAAGCCGGCGATAATTCACCCCTCCACTTT
TRBJ2-2 TRBD2 TRBV7-9 once CASWGLAGGADTGELFF TGTGCCAGCTGGGGGCTAGCGGGAGGTGCGGACACCGGGGAGCTGTTTTTT
TRBJ2-1 TRBD2 TRBV6-4 few CASSDEGGPNEQFF TGTGCCAGCAGTGATGAGGGAGGGCCGAATGAGCAGTTCTTC
TRBJ2-1 TRBD1 TRBV28 - CASRGQGNNEQFF TGTGCCAGCAGGGGACAGGGAAACAATGAGCAGTTCTTC
TRBJ2-7 - TRBV5-1 once CASTLQGSYEQYF TGCGCCAGCACCCTCCAGGGTTCCTACGAGCAGTACTTC
TRBJ2-1 - TRBV5-8 - CASSTGRGSLSYNEQFF TGTGCCAGCAGCACAGGAAGGGGCAGCTTATCCTACAATGAGCAGTTCTTC
TRBJ1-2 - TRBV30 - CAWSNRDGYTF TGTGCCTGGAGTAACAGGGACGGCTACACCTTC
TRBJ2-7 - TRBV7-3 - CASSDGLGDEQYF TGTGCCAGCAGCGACGGACTTGGGGACGAGCAGTACTTC
TRBJ2-1 TRBD2 TRBV2 - CASSKEGLASGEQFF TGTGCCAGCAGCAAAGAGGGACTAGCGTCCGGTGAGCAGTTCTTC
TRBJ2-2 - TRBV7-9 - CASSLDGVITGELFF TGTGCCAGCAGCTTAGACGGGGTCATAACCGGGGAGCTGTTTTTT
TRBJ1-1 TRBD1 TRBV27 - CASSLFREGATEAFF TGTGCCAGCAGTTTATTCCGAGAGGGGGCCACTGAAGCTTTCTTT